This TCR beta chain is drawn from a study of CD8 T cells in ankylosing spondylitis. Generation of TCR beta libraries employed quantitative 5'-RACE incorporating molecular barcodes. TCRdb independently ran MiXCR on the 5' RACE reads; one entry per CDR3 protein. Among tens of thousands of distinct CDR3 sequences, roughly 5.2% were seen once, and the ten largest hold around 2%. Notes on the study in general: Prior work had noted some motif variants in reactive arthritis blood and synovial fluid. A motif in TCR beta, a set of about eight highly homologous variants, appeared characteristic of ankylosing spondylitis blood.

Concerning this clonotype itself: Its antigen is unidentified.

From germline, CDR1 is SGHTA and CDR2 FQGNSA. CDR3 length: 17 amino acids. V shed 1 base and J 0 bases; nucleotides not matched to a gene: 3. The genes are TRBV7-2 and TRBJ1-1; 12 nucleotides agree with TRBD1. This clonotype was obtained from a male donor with ankylosing spondylitis or in good health (not recorded which). Sample: blood, either unsorted or a sorted T cell fraction (not recorded which). DNA for the CDR3: TGTGCCAGCAGCTTAGTTGGGACAGGGGGCCTGAACACTGAAGCTTTCTTT. Translation gives CASSLVGTGGLNTEAFF.